Presented here are 19 T cell receptor beta chains from one specimen sequenced in a study of blood T cell repertoires in COVID-19. Assay: immunoSEQ multiplex PCR; the TCRdb copy retains only in-frame clones and omits some. The table shows more than 55,000 clones, with more than 85% occurring only once. The sequencing input was peripheral blood. The receptors were gathered from a man in his fifties with active COVID-19.

The rearrangement uses TRBV27 and TRBJ2-1; 10 bases fit TRBD2. With V trimmed by 1 base and J by 9 bases, 9 bases remained unmatched. CDR1 and CDR2 from the germline V gene are MNHEY and SMNVEV (reference sequence). The length of the CDR3 is 16 residues. The CDR3 DNA reads TGTGCCAGCAGTTTATTTCCTAGCGGGAGTAGCGGTGAGCAGTTCTTC. Protein product: CASSLFPSGSSGEQFF.

This sequence joins TRBV11-1 and TRBJ2-5; 9 bases map to TRBD1. This CDR3 region has 16 residues. Germline CDR1 reads SGHAT; CDR2 reads FQDESV (reference sequence). The V and J ends lost 3 bases and 1 base, in that order; junction bases with no gene match: 6. The CDR3 coding sequence is TGTGCCAGCAGCTTTGGGGGACAGGGTTCCCAAGAGACCCAGTACTTC. Translating gives CASSFGGQGSQETQYF.

The J gene is TRBJ2-7, the V gene TRBV2; 10 bases are shared with TRBD2. The junction had 10 bases not matched to a gene; V was cut back by 5 bases and J by 6 bases. CDR3 length equals 15 residues. Looked up from germline, CDR1 is SNHLY and CDR2 is FYNNEI. CDR3 residues: CASSSLAGGGLEQYF. The CDR3 DNA reads as TGTGCCAGCAGTTCTTTAGCGGGAGGCGGTCTCGAGCAGTACTTC.

The gene calls are TRBV6-5 and TRBJ2-2; 7 bases agree with TRBD1. The germline V gene has CDR1 MNHEY and CDR2 SVGAGI. CDR3 length equals 14 residues. With 6 bases clipped from V and 3 bases from J, the junction kept 4 bases outside the gene matches. CDR3 in amino acids: CASSPTGYTGELFF. Here the CDR3 DNA reads TGTGCCAGCAGCCCGACAGGGTACACCGGGGAGCTGTTTTTT.

The chain is built from TRBV7-2 and TRBJ1-2; no reliable D call. The V end lost 1 base, the J end lost 8 bases, and 5 bases lay between the germline ends. The CDR3 has 11 amino acids. Germline values: CDR1 SGHTA, CDR2 FQGNSA. CDR3 protein: CASSLELGYTF. The CDR3 DNA follows: TGTGCCAGCAGCTTAGAACTGGGCTACACCTTC.

The genes are TRBV10-2 and TRBJ1-2; TRBD1 aligns across 11 bases. There are 15 residues in the CDR3. The V and J ends lost 3 bases and 3 bases, in that order; junction bases with no gene match: 3. Germline values: CDR1 WSHSY, CDR2 SAAADI. The CDR3: CASSDWTGGDYGYTF. The CDR3 DNA sequence: TGCGCCAGCAGTGACTGGACAGGGGGCGACTATGGCTACACCTTC.

This clone was seen only a few times. This chain joins TRBV6-6 and TRBJ1-2; 9 nucleotides match TRBD1. With V trimmed by 7 bases and J by 8 bases, 8 bases remained unmatched. Germline CDR1 is MNHNY and CDR2 is SVGAGI (reference sequence). This CDR3 has 13 residues. The CDR3 reads CASTNRGLGGYTF. DNA for the CDR3: TGTGCCAGCACAAACAGGGGGCTCGGGGGCTACACCTTC.

Only one count was recorded for this clone. V gene TRBV7-2 combines with J gene TRBJ2-7, with D uncertain. Germline lookup yields CDR1 SGHTA and CDR2 FQGNSA. V was pared by 4 bases and J by 4 bases, with 11 bases between. There are 13 residues in the CDR3. This CDR3 reads CASSYDEAYEQYF. In DNA form, the CDR3 reads TGTGCCAGCAGCTATGATGAAGCGTACGAGCAGTACTTC. The full variable domain, with the rest looked up from reference TRBV7-2 and TRBJ2-7, is GAGVSQSPSNKVTEKGKDVELRCDPISGHTALYWYRQSLGQGLEFLIYFQGNSAPDKSGLPSDRFSAERTGGSVSTLTIQRTQQEDSAVYLCASSYDEAYEQYFGPGTRLTVT.

This chain uses TRBV20-1 with TRBJ1-1; 8 positions agree with TRBD1. The CDR3 covers 11 residues. CDR1 is DFQATT, CDR2 SNEGSKA, per germline (reference sequence). CDR3 nucleotides: TGCTCCTCGGGCGGACAGGGAGAGGCTTTCTTT. Translation gives CSSGGQGEAFF.

The chain combines TRBV24-1 with TRBJ1-5; D not certain. Per the germline V gene, CDR1 is KGHDR and CDR2 is SFDVKD. The CDR3 contains 15 residues. V gave up 4 bases and J gave up 6 bases, with 15 bases separating them. CDR3 in amino acids: CATSESGVLGQPQHF. The DNA for the CDR3 is TGTGCCACCAGTGAATCAGGCGTCTTGGGTCAGCCCCAGCATTTT.

The chain carries TRBV7-2 and TRBJ2-7, with 7 bases matching TRBD1. J was trimmed by 0 bases and V by 8 bases; bases with no gene match: 13. CDR3 length: 16 amino acids. CDR1 and CDR2 from the germline V gene are SGHTA and FQGNSA. The CDR3 coding sequence is TGTGCCAGCCGCAATAATGACAGGGCCTTCTCCTACGAGCAGTACTTC. Protein product: CASRNNDRAFSYEQYF.

This clone was found once. The rearrangement links TRBV18 to TRBJ1-1; D possibly corresponds to TRBD1 (6 bases). CDR1 KGHSH and CDR2 LQKENI come from the germline V gene. The CDR3 is made up of 14 amino acids. V was trimmed by 6 bases and J by 6 bases, leaving 17 bases between them. This CDR3 is CASSAGVEGAEAFF. The CDR3 DNA sequence: TGTGCCAGCTCCGCAGGGGTCGAGGGCGCTGAAGCTTTCTTT.

The chain joins TRBV6-2 or TRBV6-3 to TRBJ1-5; 8 nucleotides align to TRBD1. Germline CDR1 reads MNHEY; CDR2 reads SVGEGT. Trimming at V came to 5 bases and at J to 5 bases, leaving 8 bases not matched to a gene. The CDR3 loop spans 15 amino acids. This chain's CDR3 is CASSTDRAGDQPQHF. Written as DNA, the CDR3 is TGTGCCAGCAGTACGGACAGGGCGGGCGATCAGCCCCAGCATTTT.

This chain uses TRBV7-9 with TRBJ1-2, with TRBD1 identical over 7 bases. CDR1 SEHNR and CDR2 FQNEAQ come from the germline V gene (reference sequence). V lost 5 bases and J lost 7; bases outside the gene matches: 13. The CDR3 is 15 amino acids. CDR3 residues: CASSASGTDLSGYTF. The CDR3 DNA reads TGTGCCAGCAGCGCATCCGGGACAGACCTCTCTGGCTACACCTTC.

V is TRBV10-3 and J is TRBJ1-1; 11 bases are shared with TRBD1. The J segment lost 7 bases and the V segment lost 3 bases, leaving 7 bases of the junction unmatched. CDR1 is ENHRY and CDR2 is SYGVKD in the germline V gene. This CDR3 has 15 residues. CDR3 bases: TGTGCCATCAGTGAACCGGACAGGGGGCGGGATGAAGCTTTCTTT. Translating gives CAISEPDRGRDEAFF.

The rearrangement joins TRBV7-9 to TRBJ2-1; D is undetermined. Trimming removed 1 base from V and 2 bases from J, with 9 bases in between. From germline, CDR1 is SEHNR and CDR2 FQNEAQ (reference sequence). CDR3 size: 15 residues. The CDR3 loop is CASSLGVLAYNEQFF. In nucleotides, the CDR3 is TGTGCCAGCAGCTTAGGTGTTTTAGCCTACAATGAGCAGTTCTTC.

This sequence joins TRBV11-2 and TRBJ2-1; 13 bases are a match to TRBD2. Per germline, CDR1 SGHAT and CDR2 FQNNGV. This CDR3 has 15 residues. V was clipped by 4 bases and J by 7 bases; unmatched bases: 4. CDR3 nucleotides: TGTGCCAGCAGCTACGGACTAGCGGGGGCGAATGAGCAGTTCTTC. This encodes CASSYGLAGANEQFF.

This clone appeared a single time. The V gene is TRBV19, the J gene TRBJ1-2; 9 nucleotides align to TRBD1. The CDR3 spans 18 residues. Germline V CDR1 and CDR2: LNHDA, SQIVND (reference sequence). Unmatched junction bases numbered 23, after V lost 8 bases and J lost 7 bases. Written as DNA, the CDR3 is TGTGCCAGTGGAATCTCCGCCTGGGTGGGACAGGGCTCTGGTGGCTACACCTTC. Its translation: CASGISAWVGQGSGGYTF.

The CDR3 DNA sequence: TGTGCCAGCAGCTCTGGGGGGAGCACAGATACGCAGTATTTT. It yields the protein CASSSGGSTDTQYF. The chain carries TRBV7-9 and TRBJ2-3; a weak D match, TRBD2 (6 bases). V lost 4 bases and J 0 bases, leaving 8 bases between the germline ends. The V gene's germline CDR1 is SEHNR and CDR2 FQNEAQ (reference sequence). The CDR3 contains 14 residues.